The clone carrying this T cell receptor beta chain was seen many times. Its antigen is as yet unknown. This record belongs to a study of regulatory T cells in long-lasting Graves disease. Study-wide background: Graves' patients with a new diagnosis had received antithyroid drugs under 3 months. Study conclusions and caveats: The study found TRBV28, TRBJ1-2 and TRBJ2-5 favored in persistent disease.

Arm-PCR of CDR3 regions and iRepertoire HTBI primers were used to build TCR beta libraries. TCRdb reprocessed the multiplex PCR reads via MiXCR and lists one record per CDR3 protein. This repertoire shows some 200,000 distinct CDR3 sequences, roughly 20% found once; its top ten account for over 9.5%. As for time point: newly diagnosed GD, antithyroid drugs for less than 3 months. The TCR library used RNA extracted from PBMCs. Germline-derived CDR1 and CDR2 are SGHTA and FQGTGA. The CDR3 length is 15 residues. J lost 3 bases, V lost 5 bases, and 5 bases had no gene match. The data also belong to a second study, concerning T cells in Graves' hyperthyroidism and ophthalmopathy. As that study records: Newly diagnosed patients aged 18 to 65 had hyperthyroidism of under 2 months' duration. Every diagnosis used clinical symptoms, serum thyroxine and TRAb, thyroid ultrasound and orbital computed tomography.

The receptor comes from a woman in her thirties with Graves disease. The rearrangement links TRBV7-3 to TRBJ2-2; 8 bases line up with TRBD1. The sample was peripheral blood mononuclear cells (PBMCs), taken at new diagnosis, from a patient treated with antithyroid drugs. The CDR3 DNA sequence: TGTGCCAGCAGCCAAGACAGGGGTTACACCGGGGAGCTGTTTTTT. Protein product: CASSQDRGYTGELFF.